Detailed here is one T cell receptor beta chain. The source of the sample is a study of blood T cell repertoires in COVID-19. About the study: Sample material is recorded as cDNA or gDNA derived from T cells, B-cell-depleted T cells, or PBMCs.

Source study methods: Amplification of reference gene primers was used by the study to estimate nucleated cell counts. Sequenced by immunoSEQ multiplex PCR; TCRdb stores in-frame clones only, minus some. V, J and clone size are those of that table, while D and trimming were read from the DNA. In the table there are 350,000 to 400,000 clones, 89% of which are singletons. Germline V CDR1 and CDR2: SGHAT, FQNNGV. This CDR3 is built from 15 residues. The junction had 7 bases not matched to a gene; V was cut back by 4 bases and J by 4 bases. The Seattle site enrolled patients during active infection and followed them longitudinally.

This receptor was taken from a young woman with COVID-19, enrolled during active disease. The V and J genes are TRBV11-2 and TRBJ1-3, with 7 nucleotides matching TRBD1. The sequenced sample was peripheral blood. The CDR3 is CASSSLTGNGNTIYF. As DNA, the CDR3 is TGTGCCAGCAGCTCCTTGACAGGGAACGGAAACACCATATATTTT.